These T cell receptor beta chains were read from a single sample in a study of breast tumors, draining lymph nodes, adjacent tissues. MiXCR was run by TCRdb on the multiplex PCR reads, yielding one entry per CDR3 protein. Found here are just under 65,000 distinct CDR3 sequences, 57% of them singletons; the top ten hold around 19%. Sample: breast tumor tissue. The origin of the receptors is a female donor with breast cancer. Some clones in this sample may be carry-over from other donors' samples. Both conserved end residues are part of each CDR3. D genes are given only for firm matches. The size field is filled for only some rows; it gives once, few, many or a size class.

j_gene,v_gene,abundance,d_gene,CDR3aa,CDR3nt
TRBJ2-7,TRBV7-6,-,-,CASSLQSGSDEQYF,TGTGCCAGCAGCTTACAATCAGGGTCAGATGAGCAGTACTTC
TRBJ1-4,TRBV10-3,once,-,CAIRGRGNEKLFF,TGTGCCATCCGGGGGCGCGGGAATGAAAAACTGTTTTTT
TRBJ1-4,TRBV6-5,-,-,CASSFRGLREFF,TGTGCCAGCTCGTTTCGGGGCCTGAGGGAGTTTTTT
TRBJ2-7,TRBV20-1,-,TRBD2,CSASPTSGGDDEQYF,TGCAGTGCAAGCCCTACTAGCGGGGGGGACGACGAGCAGTACTTC
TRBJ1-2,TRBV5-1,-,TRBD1,CASSATGQGLGLGYTF,TGCGCCAGCAGCGCGACGGGACAGGGACTTGGCCTAGGCTACACCTTC
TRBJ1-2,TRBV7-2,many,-,CASSSGRLSGYTF,TGTGCCAGCAGCTCTGGACGGTTGAGCGGCTACACCTTC
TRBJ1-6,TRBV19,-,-,CASSTLRSSPLHF,TGTGCCAGTTCGACGTTACGGAGTTCACCCCTCCACTTT
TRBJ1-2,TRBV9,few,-,CASSVSSRQGTNYGYTF,TGTGCCAGCAGCGTCAGCTCACGCCAGGGAACCAACTATGGCTACACCTTC
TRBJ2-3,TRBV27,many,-,CASSSPWDTQYF,TGTGCCAGCAGTTCTCCGTGGGATACGCAGTATTTT
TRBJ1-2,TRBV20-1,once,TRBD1,CSGRGDSIKSKNYGYTF,TGCAGTGGCAGGGGGGACAGTATTAAATCAAAAAACTATGGCTACACCTTC
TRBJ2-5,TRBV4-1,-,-,CASSQDPPGPRETQYF,TGCGCCAGCAGCCAAGATCCACCGGGACCGCGAGAGACCCAGTACTTC
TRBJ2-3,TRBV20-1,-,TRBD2,CSARVVSGGADTQYF,TGCAGTGCTAGGGTGGTTAGCGGGGGGGCAGATACGCAGTATTTT
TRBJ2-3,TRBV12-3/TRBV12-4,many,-,CASSIQGGPDTQYF,TGTGCCAGCAGTATCCAGGGGGGACCAGATACGCAGTATTTT
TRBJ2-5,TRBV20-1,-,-,CSARDSVTPQETQYF,TGCAGTGCTAGAGATTCGGTGACCCCCCAAGAGACCCAGTACTTC
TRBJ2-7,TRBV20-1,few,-,CSARSVDTLSYEQYF,TGCAGTGCTAGAAGTGTTGACACCCTCTCCTACGAGCAGTACTTC
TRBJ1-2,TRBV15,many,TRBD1,CATSRDRTGYGYTF,TGTGCCACCAGCAGAGATAGGACAGGATATGGCTACACCTTC
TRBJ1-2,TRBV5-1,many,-,CASSLAYIGAGAQYGYTF,TGCGCCAGCAGCTTGGCCTATATAGGAGCAGGGGCTCAATATGGCTACACCTTC
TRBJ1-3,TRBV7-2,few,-,CASSLKPDSGNTIHF,TGTGCCAGCAGCTTAAAGCCGGACTCTGGAAACACCATACATTTT
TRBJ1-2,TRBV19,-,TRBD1,CASSRDRGDYGYTF,TGTGCCAGTAGTCGGGACAGGGGTGACTATGGCTACACCTTC
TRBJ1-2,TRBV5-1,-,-,CASSLGSSYGYTF,TGCGCCAGCAGCTTGGGGTCCTCTTATGGCTACACCTTC
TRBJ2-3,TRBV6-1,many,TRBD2,CASSDSGVSTDTQYF,TGTGCCAGCAGTGACAGCGGGGTAAGCACAGATACGCAGTATTTT
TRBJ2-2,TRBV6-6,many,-,CASRGGGNAGELFF,TGTGCCAGCAGGGGGGGCGGTAACGCCGGGGAGCTGTTTTTT
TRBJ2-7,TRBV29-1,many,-,CSALMAYERYF,TGCAGCGCCTTAATGGCGTACGAGCGGTACTTC
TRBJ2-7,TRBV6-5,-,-,CASRNWDEQGISYEQYF,TGTGCCAGCAGAAACTGGGACGAACAGGGCATCTCCTACGAGCAGTACTTC
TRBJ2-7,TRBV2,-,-,CASSLDGGLYF,TGTGCCAGCAGTTTAGATGGCGGGTTGTACTTC
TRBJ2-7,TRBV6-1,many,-,CASRGSQGGRFNEQYF,TGTGCCAGCAGGGGGTCGCAGGGGGGGCGTTTTAATGAGCAGTACTTC
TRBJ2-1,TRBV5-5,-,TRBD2,CASSLVAGGNEQFF,TGTGCCAGCAGCTTGGTAGCGGGGGGGAATGAGCAGTTCTTC
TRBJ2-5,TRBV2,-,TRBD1,CASSRQGANQETQYF,TGTGCCAGCAGTAGACAGGGGGCCAACCAAGAGACCCAGTACTTC